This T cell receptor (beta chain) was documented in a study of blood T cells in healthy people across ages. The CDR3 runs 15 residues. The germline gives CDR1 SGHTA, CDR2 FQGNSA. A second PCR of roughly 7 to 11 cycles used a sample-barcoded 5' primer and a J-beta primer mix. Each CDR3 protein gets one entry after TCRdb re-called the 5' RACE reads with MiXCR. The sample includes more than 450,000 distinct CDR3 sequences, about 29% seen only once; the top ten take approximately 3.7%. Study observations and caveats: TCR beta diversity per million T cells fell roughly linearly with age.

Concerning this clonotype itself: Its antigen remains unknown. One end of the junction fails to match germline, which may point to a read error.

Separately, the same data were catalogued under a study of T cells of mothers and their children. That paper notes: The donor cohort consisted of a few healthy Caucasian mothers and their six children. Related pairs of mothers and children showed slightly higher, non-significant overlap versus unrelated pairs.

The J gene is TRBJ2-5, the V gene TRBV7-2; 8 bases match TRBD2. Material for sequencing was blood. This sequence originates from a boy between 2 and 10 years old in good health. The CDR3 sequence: CASSQDLRRDRGGFF. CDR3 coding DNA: TGTGCCAGCAGCCAGGATCTGCGGCGGGACCGCGGGGGGTTCTTC.